The present T cell receptor (beta chain) was sequenced within a study of T cells in Graves' hyperthyroidism and ophthalmopathy. Across the whole study: Peripheral blood draws took place at initial diagnosis, ahead of any treatment.

Amplified regions were TCR beta CDR3 sequences from RNA transcripts. Primed by the HTBI set, a first-round RT-PCR was run on the TCR CDR3. TCRdb analysed the multiplex PCR reads with MiXCR anew, one entry per CDR3 protein. The table has about 640,000 distinct CDR3 sequences, about 15% seen once. Study outcomes and limitations: Blood also contained most expanded thyroid clonotypes above 0.001. Median prediction lead before ophthalmopathy onset was around 6.9 months with the model.

As to this clonotype: What it recognizes is unknown. A much larger clone differs by one base, so this may be a read error.

This CDR3 contains 14 residues. With 6 bases clipped from V and 6 bases from J, the junction kept 3 bases outside the gene matches. Clinicians diagnosed patients from clinical symptoms, serum thyroxine and TRAb, thyroid ultrasound and orbital computed tomography. The origin of this receptor is a woman aged 45-59 years with Graves' ophthalmopathy. Sequencing used blood. V and J are TRBV12-3 or TRBV12-4 and TRBJ2-3; 13 nucleotides align to TRBD2. The DNA for the CDR3 is TGTGCCAGCAGACTAGCGGGAGGGATTGATACGCAGTATTTT. Translated, it gives CASRLAGGIDTQYF.